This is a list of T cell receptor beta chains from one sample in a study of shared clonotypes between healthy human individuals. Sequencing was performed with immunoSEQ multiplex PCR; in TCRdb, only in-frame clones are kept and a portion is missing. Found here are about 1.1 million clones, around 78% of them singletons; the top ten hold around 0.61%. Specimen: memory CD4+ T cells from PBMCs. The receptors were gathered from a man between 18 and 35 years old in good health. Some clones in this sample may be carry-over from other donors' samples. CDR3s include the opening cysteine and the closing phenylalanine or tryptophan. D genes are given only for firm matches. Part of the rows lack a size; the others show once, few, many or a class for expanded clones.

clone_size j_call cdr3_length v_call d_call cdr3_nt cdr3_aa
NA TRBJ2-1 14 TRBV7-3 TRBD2 TGTGCCAGCAGTCCCGGCGGGAGCCACAATGAGCAGTTCTTC CASSPGGSHNEQFF
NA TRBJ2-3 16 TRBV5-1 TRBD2 TGCGCCAGCAGCGCCGGACTAGCGGAGAGCACAGATACGCAGTATTTT CASSAGLAESTDTQYF
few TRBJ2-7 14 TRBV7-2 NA TGTGCCAGCAGCCTTGACCGCGTGCCCTACGAGCAGTACTTC CASSLDRVPYEQYF
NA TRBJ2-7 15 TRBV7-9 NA TGTGCCAGCAGTCCGGGAGATGTATACCCCTACGAGCAGTACTTC CASSPGDVYPYEQYF
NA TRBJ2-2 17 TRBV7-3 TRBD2 TGTGCCAGCAGCTCGCGGACTAGCGGGAGTAACACCGGGGAGCTGTTTTTT CASSSRTSGSNTGELFF
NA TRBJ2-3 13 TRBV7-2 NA TGTGCCAGCAGCTTTGGGGGTGGAGATACGCAGTATTTT CASSFGGGDTQYF
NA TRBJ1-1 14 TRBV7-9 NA TGTGCCAGCAGCTTCCGACGGGAGAACACTGAAGCTTTCTTT CASSFRRENTEAFF
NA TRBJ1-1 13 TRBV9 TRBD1 TGTGCCAGCAGTAACAGGGGGCACACTGAAGCTTTCTTT CASSNRGHTEAFF
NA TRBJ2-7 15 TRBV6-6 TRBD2 TGTGCCAGCAGACGGGGACTAGCGGCCGTCTCCGAGCAGTACTTC CASRRGLAAVSEQYF
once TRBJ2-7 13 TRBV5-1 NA TGCGCCAGCGGCTCGAAGGGGAATGGCGAGCAGTACTTC CASGSKGNGEQYF
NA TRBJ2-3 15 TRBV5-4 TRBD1 TGTGCCAGCAGCCCAGACAGGGAAAGCACAGATACGCAGTATTTT CASSPDRESTDTQYF
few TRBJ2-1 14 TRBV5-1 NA TGCGCCAGCAGCGCGGGCGCCGCCTACAATGAGCAGTTCTTC CASSAGAAYNEQFF
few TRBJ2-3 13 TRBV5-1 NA TGCGCCAGCAGCGGTACTAGCACAGATACGCAGTATTTT CASSGTSTDTQYF
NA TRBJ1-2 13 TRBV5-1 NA TGCGCCAGCAGCTTGGCGGGGGGCTATGGCTACACCTTC CASSLAGGYGYTF
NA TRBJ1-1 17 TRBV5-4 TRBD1 TGTGCCAGCAGCCCATCAGGGGGCGGGAGGATGAACACTGAAGCTTTCTTT CASSPSGGGRMNTEAFF
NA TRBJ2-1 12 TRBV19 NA TGTGCCAGTGTCAGCTCCTACAATGAGCAGTTCTTC CASVSSYNEQFF
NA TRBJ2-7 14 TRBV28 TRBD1 TGTGCCAGCAGTTTGGGGGACAGTTCCTACGAGCAGTACTTC CASSLGDSSYEQYF
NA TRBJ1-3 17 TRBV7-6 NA TGTGCCAGCAGCGCCCGGCTCGGAGGGGCTGGTGGAAACACCATATATTTT CASSARLGGAGGNTIYF
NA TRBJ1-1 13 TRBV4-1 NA TGCGCCAGCACCCCAACAGGGTTTAGCGAAGCTTTCTTT CASTPTGFSEAFF
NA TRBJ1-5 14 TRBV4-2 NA TGTGCCAGCAGCCAAGATAACGGGGATCAGCCCCAGCATTTT CASSQDNGDQPQHF
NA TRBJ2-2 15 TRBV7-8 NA TGTGCCAGCAGCTTAGGTAGTCCGAACACCGGGGAGCTGTTTTTT CASSLGSPNTGELFF
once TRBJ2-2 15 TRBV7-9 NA TGTGCCAGCACCGCGACAGGAGGGGAAACCGGGGAGCTGTTTTTT CASTATGGETGELFF
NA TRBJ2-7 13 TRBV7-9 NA TGTGCCAGCAGCTTTAGTTCCGGAGGCGAGCAGTACTTC CASSFSSGGEQYF
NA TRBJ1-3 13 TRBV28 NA TGTGCCAGCATCCCAGGAAGGGGAAACACCATATATTTT CASIPGRGNTIYF
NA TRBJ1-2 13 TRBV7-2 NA TGTGCCAGCAGCCACCGGGACCTCGGGGGCTACACCTTC CASSHRDLGGYTF
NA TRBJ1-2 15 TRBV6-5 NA TGTGCCAGCAGTTCCTGGGGACGCGGGATCTATGGCTACACCTTC CASSSWGRGIYGYTF
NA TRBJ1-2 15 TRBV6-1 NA TGTGCCAGCAGTGAAGTTGACAGTCCCGGCTATGGCTACACCTTC CASSEVDSPGYGYTF
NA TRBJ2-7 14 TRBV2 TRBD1 TGTGCCAGCAGAAGACAGGGGGCGCAACCCGAGCAGTACTTC CASRRQGAQPEQYF
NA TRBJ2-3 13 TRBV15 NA TGTGCCACCAGCAGAGGGGGTAGAGATACGCAGTATTTT CATSRGGRDTQYF
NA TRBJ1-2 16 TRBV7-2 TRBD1 TGTGCCAGCACCACCCCGGGGTCGACAGGGCGCTATGGCTACACCTTC CASTTPGSTGRYGYTF
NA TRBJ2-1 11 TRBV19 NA TGTGCCAGTAGTAACGTCGATGAGCAGTTCTTC CASSNVDEQFF
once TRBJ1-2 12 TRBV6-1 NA TGTGCCAGCGAAGGGAGGCTTTATGGCTACACCTTC CASEGRLYGYTF
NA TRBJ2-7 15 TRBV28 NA TGTGCCAGCAGTTCACTCCGTGGGCTAGCGCGCGAGCAGTACTTC CASSSLRGLAREQYF
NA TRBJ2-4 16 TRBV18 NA TGTGCCAGCTCACCACAGGGCAGGGGAGCCAAAAACATTCAGTACTTC CASSPQGRGAKNIQYF
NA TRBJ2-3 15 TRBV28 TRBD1 TGTGCCAGCAGGATGTACAGGGGGGTGTCGGATACGCAGTATTTT CASRMYRGVSDTQYF
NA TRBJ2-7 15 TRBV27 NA TGTGCCAGCAGTTGGCCCCCGGTCCGAAGCGGCGAGCAGTACTTC CASSWPPVRSGEQYF
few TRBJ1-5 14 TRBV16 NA TGTGCCAGCAGCCTCTCCGGAGTAGGTCAGCCCCAGCATTTT CASSLSGVGQPQHF
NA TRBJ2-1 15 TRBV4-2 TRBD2 TGTGCCAGCAGCCTGGGTCTAGCGGGCCACAATGAGCAGTTCTTC CASSLGLAGHNEQFF
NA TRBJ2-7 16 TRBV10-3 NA TGTGCCATCAGTGACCTAAAATCCGGGAGCTCCTACGAGCAGTACTTC CAISDLKSGSSYEQYF
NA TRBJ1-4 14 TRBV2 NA TGTGCCACCTCCGTCGGGGGGCGAGGTGAAAAACTGTTTTTT CATSVGGRGEKLFF
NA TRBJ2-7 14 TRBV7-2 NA TGTGCCAGCCGCCAGCCCCTCGTATCCTACGAGCAGTACTTC CASRQPLVSYEQYF
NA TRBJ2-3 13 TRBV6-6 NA TGTGCCAGCAGCCCAAATACTCCGCCTACGCAGTATTTT CASSPNTPPTQYF
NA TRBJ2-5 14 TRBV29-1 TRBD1 TGCAGCGTTGAAACAGGGGCGCTCCCCGAGACCCAGTACTTC CSVETGALPETQYF
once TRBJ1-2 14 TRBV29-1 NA TGCAGCGTTGAGGGGCGGGGGGTGGCCTATGGCTACACCTTC CSVEGRGVAYGYTF
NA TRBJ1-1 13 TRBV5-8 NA TGTGCCAGCACTAGGTCGGGGAACACTGAAGCTTTCTTT CASTRSGNTEAFF
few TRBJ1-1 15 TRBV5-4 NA TGTGCCAGCAGCTTGGCCCAGATGGGGTACACTGAAGCTTTCTTT CASSLAQMGYTEAFF
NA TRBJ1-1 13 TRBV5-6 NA TGTGCCAGCAGCGACGACACGAACACTGAAGCTTTCTTT CASSDDTNTEAFF
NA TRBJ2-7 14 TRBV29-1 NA TGCAGCGTTCTGTGGCGAACGGGGTCCTACGAGCAGTACTTC CSVLWRTGSYEQYF
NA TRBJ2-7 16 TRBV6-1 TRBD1 TGTGCCAGCAGTGAAGCCGGGACAGGGTCCTCCTACGAGCAGTACTTC CASSEAGTGSSYEQYF
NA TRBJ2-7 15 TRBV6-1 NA TGTGCCAGCAGTGAAGGACAGGACTTTACCTACGAGCAGTACTTC CASSEGQDFTYEQYF
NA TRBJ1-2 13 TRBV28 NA TGTGCCAGCAGCCGGTCAGGGGCTTATGGCTACACCTTC CASSRSGAYGYTF